What follows are 20 T cell receptor beta chains derived from one specimen sequenced in a study of a mutant IDH1 vaccine in newly diagnosed glioma. Regarding time point: week 11, during vaccination. Topical imiquimod was applied with each vaccine dose, which held 300 ug of mutant IDH1 20-mer peptide. The data were produced by immunoSEQ multiplex PCR, yet TCRdb's version contains in-frame clones alone and is incomplete. The sample has 50,000 or so clones, more than 85% seen once. Their specific antigens are unknown. Material: PBMCs, obtained from a glioma patient whose treatment included an IDH1 peptide vaccine. These receptors came from a man in his forties or fifties with glioma.

The chain has TRBV5-6 and TRBJ1-4, with D unresolved. The CDR3 is 16 amino acids. V was shortened by 2 bases and J by 8 bases, with 19 bases between the two germline ends. Germline loops: CDR1 SGHDT, CDR2 YYEEEE. The CDR3 is CASSLNGGRSWEKLFF. The CDR3, as DNA: TGTGCCAGCAGCTTAAATGGAGGGCGAAGTTGGGAAAAACTGTTTTTT.

The chain recombines TRBV28 with TRBJ1-1; the match to TRBD1 covers 9 bases. Germline V gene sequence: CDR1 MDHEN, CDR2 SYDVKM. This CDR3 has 14 amino acids. After removal of 6 bases from V and 10 bases from J, the junction contained 12 bases not matched to a gene. The CDR3: CASRYRDRALGAFF. CDR3 sequence (DNA): TGTGCCAGCAGGTACCGGGACAGGGCGTTAGGAGCTTTCTTT. The full variable domain, its missing parts supplied by reference TRBV28 and TRBJ1-1, is DVKVTQSSRYLVKRTGEKVFLECVQDMDHENMFWYRQDPGLGLRLIYFSYDVKMKEKGDIPEGYSVSREKKERFSLILESASTNQTSMYLCASRYRDRALGAFFGQGTRLTVV.

The chain links TRBV7-2 to TRBJ2-5; D perhaps matches TRBD2 (6 bases). Deletions cut 1 base from V and 7 bases from J, with 19 bases between. This CDR3 comprises 16 residues. Germline V lookup: CDR1 SGHTA, CDR2 FQGNSA. The CDR3 bases are TGTGCCAGCAGCTTAGTTGGACTAACCCGTTGGGTGACCCAGTACTTC. Translating it yields CASSLVGLTRWVTQYF.

In its sample, this clone was seen once. This chain links TRBV7-2 with TRBJ1-2; D is possibly TRBD1 (5 bases). This CDR3 is 15 amino acids long. The V end lost 0 bases, the J end lost 8 bases, and 16 bases lay between the germline ends. The germline V gene has CDR1 SGHTA and CDR2 FQGNSA. The CDR3 protein is CASSLAPPPRDGYTF. The CDR3 bases are TGTGCCAGCAGCTTAGCCCCGCCCCCCAGGGACGGCTACACCTTC.

The chain employs TRBV4-1 and TRBJ1-5; D remains ambiguous. The CDR3 consists of 18 residues. CDR1 is MGHRA and CDR2 is YSYEKL in the germline V gene. Trimming left V 1 base short and J 0 bases short, with 16 bases between. The CDR3 here is CASSQVGQPLYSNQPQHF. DNA for the CDR3: TGCGCCAGCAGCCAAGTGGGTCAGCCACTCTATAGCAATCAGCCCCAGCATTTT.

The chain links TRBV4-2 to TRBJ1-1; maybe TRBD1 (6 bases). The CDR3 is 12 amino acids. V shed 3 bases and J shed 8 bases, with 10 bases lying between them. Germline lookup yields CDR1 LGHNA and CDR2 YNFKEQ. CDR3 nucleotide sequence: TGTGCCAGCAGCCAGGGGGACAAGGAAGCTTTCTTT. It encodes CASSQGDKEAFF.

This clone was seen only once. The chain carries TRBV7-9 and TRBJ2-5, with TRBD1 matching over 7 bases. The J call could be wrong; TRBJ2-7 is a better fit for the DNA end. Germline V CDR1 and CDR2: SEHNR, FQNEAQ (reference sequence). The CDR3 length is 15 residues. The CDR3 DNA reads as TGTGCCAGCAGCCGACCGGGGACAGCCTTCTACGAGCAGTACTTC. Amino acids: CASSRPGTAFYEQYF.

On this clone itself: At one end, the junction sequence differs from germline, possibly due to a read error. The CDR3 sequence: CASSLDLAPKNIQYF. The CDR3 coding sequence is TGTGCCAGTAGTCTAGACTTAGCGCCAAAAAACATTCAGTACTTC. V is TRBV19 and J is TRBJ2-4, with a tentative D call TRBD2 (5 bases). Germline CDR1 and CDR2: LNHDA and SQIVND (reference sequence). The length of the CDR3 is 15 residues.

The chain is built from TRBV5-1 and TRBJ2-2; perhaps TRBD1 as D (5 bases). The germline gives CDR1 SGHRS, CDR2 YFSETQ. There are 14 residues in the CDR3. V lost 1 base, J lost 1 base, and 5 bases lay in between. The CDR3: CASSLQGNTGELFF. The CDR3 DNA is TGCGCCAGCAGCTTGCAGGGGAACACCGGGGAGCTGTTTTTT.

The rearrangement joins TRBV18 to TRBJ1-1; a possible D gene is TRBD1 (6 bases). This CDR3 region has 14 residues. Germline CDR1 is KGHSH and CDR2 is LQKENI. Trimming stripped 5 bases from V and 1 base from J, with 11 bases between. The CDR3 region is CASSVTQGNTEAFF. The CDR3 DNA is TGTGCCAGCTCAGTAACACAGGGGAACACTGAAGCTTTCTTT.

The chain is built from TRBV30 and TRBJ2-5; 7 bases match TRBD1. The CDR3 runs to 13 residues. V lost 2 bases to trimming and J lost 5 bases; unmatched junction nucleotides: 5. The germline gives CDR1 GTSNPN, CDR2 SVGIG (reference sequence). As DNA, the CDR3 is TGTGCCTGGAGTCTTAACAGGGGCGAGACCCAGTACTTC. Translating gives CAWSLNRGETQYF.

The chain combines TRBV5-5 with TRBJ2-2; either TRBD1 or TRBD2 may fit D (5 bases each). The CDR3 is 15 amino acids. Trimming removed 3 bases at V and 1 base at J, with 10 bases between. The V gene's germline CDR1 is SGHKS and CDR2 YYEKEE (reference sequence). CDR3 residues: CASSSGTVNTGELFF. In DNA form, the CDR3 reads TGTGCCAGCAGCTCTGGGACGGTGAACACCGGGGAGCTGTTTTTT.

V is TRBV5-4 and J is TRBJ1-2, with D unresolved. Germline V gives CDR1 SGHNT, CDR2 YYREEE (reference sequence). Trimming pared 4 bases from V and 2 bases from J, leaving 9 bases between. This CDR3 is 13 amino acids long. In nucleotides, the CDR3 is TGTGCCAGCAGCCCGGATCCGAACTATGGCTACACCTTC. Encoded protein: CASSPDPNYGYTF.

V usage is TRBV15 and J usage is TRBJ1-5, with D unresolved. In germline, CDR1 is LNHNV, CDR2 YYDKDF (reference sequence). There are 14 residues in the CDR3. V shed 3 bases and J shed 3 bases, with 9 bases lying between them. DNA of the CDR3: TGTGCCACCAGCAGGTACAGAGACAATCAGCCCCAGCATTTT. This gives the protein CATSRYRDNQPQHF.

V usage is TRBV2 and J usage is TRBJ1-4, with 8 bases lining up with TRBD1. CDR1 is SNHLY, CDR2 FYNNEI, per germline. V was pared by 4 bases and J by 5 bases, with 0 bases of the junction left unmatched. The CDR3 length is 13 residues. The CDR3 bases are TGTGCCAGCAGTGGACAGGGGAATGAAAAACTGTTTTTT. Protein product: CASSGQGNEKLFF.

V and J are TRBV29-1 and TRBJ2-1, with 8 bases that match TRBD2. This CDR3 has 13 residues. Trimming removed 3 bases from V and 9 bases from J; junction bases left unmatched: 7. Germline CDR1 is SQVTM and CDR2 is ANQGSEA. The chain's CDR3 is CSVDGGGRGEQFF. Written as DNA, the CDR3 is TGCAGCGTTGATGGCGGGGGGCGAGGTGAGCAGTTCTTC.

V usage is TRBV19 and J usage is TRBJ1-5, with D tentatively TRBD1 (5 bases). Trimming removed 3 bases from V and 0 bases from J, with 9 bases in between. The CDR3 is made up of 15 amino acids. Per germline, CDR1 LNHDA and CDR2 SQIVND (reference sequence). The CDR3 DNA follows: TGTGCCAGTAGTATTTTAGGACATAGCAATCAGCCCCAGCATTTT. Its translation is CASSILGHSNQPQHF.

The V gene is TRBV30, the J gene TRBJ1-2, with D possibly TRBD1 on 5 matching bases. The V gene lost 1 base and the J gene lost 6 bases, with 12 bases spanning the gap. Per germline, CDR1 GTSNPN and CDR2 SVGIG (reference sequence). The CDR3 spans 13 residues. The CDR3 sequence: CAWSGQAGDGYTF. The CDR3, as DNA: TGTGCCTGGAGTGGGCAGGCGGGGGATGGCTACACCTTC.

This sequence joins TRBV4-1 and TRBJ2-2, with TRBD2 matching over 7 bases. Trimming at V came to 1 base and at J to 8 bases, leaving 7 bases not matched to a gene. CDR3 length: 15 residues. Germline values: CDR1 MGHRA, CDR2 YSYEKL. CDR3 protein: CASSQVSRGKGELFF. For the CDR3, the DNA is TGCGCCAGCAGCCAAGTGTCGCGGGGGAAAGGGGAGCTGTTTTTT.

Points on this clone: The germline gene is not matched at one end of the junction; a read error may be the cause. The chain couples TRBV7-7 to TRBJ2-7; the D is unclear. The CDR3 extends over 13 amino acids. Germline CDR1 SSHAT, CDR2 FNYEAQ (reference sequence). The CDR3 DNA reads TGTGCTAGCAGCCCCGGACGGGTCAGCGAGCAGTACTTC. Encoded protein: CASSPGRVSEQYF.